The following is a T cell receptor (beta chain) sequence with its context. The antigen remains undetermined. The data derive from a study of T cell repertoires in cytomegalovirus infection. Whole-study findings and limits: HLA-C-restricted CMV-specific TCR beta clonotypes prevailed in the ex vivo response.

Trimming shortened V by 0 bases and J by 0 bases, and 11 bases separated the two germline ends. The CDR3 extends over 16 amino acids. TCRdb re-derived calls from the reads in MiXCR, one entry per CDR3 protein. This sample has about 85,000 distinct CDR3 sequences, with approximately 46% found just once. V usage is TRBV12-3 or TRBV12-4 and J usage is TRBJ1-2, with TRBD1 as a possible D gene (5 bases). This specimen was CD8+ T cells from cultured PBMCs, taken from culture after CMV antigen stimulation. This sequence originates from a human donor in good health (CMV status not recorded). Some clones in this sample may be carry-over from other donors' samples. CDR3 region: CASSLALGVANYGYTF. CDR3 in DNA: TGTGCCAGCAGTTTAGCGCTGGGGGTGGCTAACTATGGCTACACCTTC.